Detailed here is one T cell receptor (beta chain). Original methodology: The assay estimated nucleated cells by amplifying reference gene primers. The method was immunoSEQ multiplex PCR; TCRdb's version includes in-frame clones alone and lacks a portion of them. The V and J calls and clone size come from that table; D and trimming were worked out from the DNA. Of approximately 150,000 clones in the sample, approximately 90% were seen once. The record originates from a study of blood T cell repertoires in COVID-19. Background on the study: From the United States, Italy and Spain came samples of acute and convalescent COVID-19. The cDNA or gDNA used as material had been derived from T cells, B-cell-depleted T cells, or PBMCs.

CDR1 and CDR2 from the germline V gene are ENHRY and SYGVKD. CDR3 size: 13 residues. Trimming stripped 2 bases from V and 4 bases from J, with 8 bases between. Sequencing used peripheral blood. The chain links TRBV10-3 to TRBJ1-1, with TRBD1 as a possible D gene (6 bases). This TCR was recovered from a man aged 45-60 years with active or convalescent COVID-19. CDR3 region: CAISERGGTEAFF. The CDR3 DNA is TGTGCCATCAGTGAGAGGGGGGGCACTGAAGCTTTCTTT.